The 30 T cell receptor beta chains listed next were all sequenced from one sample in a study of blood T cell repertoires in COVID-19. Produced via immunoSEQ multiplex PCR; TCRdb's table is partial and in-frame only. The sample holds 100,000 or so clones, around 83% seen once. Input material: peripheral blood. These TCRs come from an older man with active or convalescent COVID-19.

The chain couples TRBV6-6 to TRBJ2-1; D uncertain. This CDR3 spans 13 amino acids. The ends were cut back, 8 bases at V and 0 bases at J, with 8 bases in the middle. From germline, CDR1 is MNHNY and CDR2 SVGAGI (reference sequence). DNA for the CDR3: TGTGCCAGCGTCCTAGACTCCTACAATGAGCAGTTCTTC. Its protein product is CASVLDSYNEQFF.

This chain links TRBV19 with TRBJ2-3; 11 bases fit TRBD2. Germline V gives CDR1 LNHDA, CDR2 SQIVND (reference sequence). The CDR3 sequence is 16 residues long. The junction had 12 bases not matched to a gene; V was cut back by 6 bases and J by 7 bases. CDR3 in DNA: TGTGCCAGTAGCCTTCCCCTAGCGGGGGGCCCATATACGCAGTATTTT. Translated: CASSLPLAGGPYTQYF.

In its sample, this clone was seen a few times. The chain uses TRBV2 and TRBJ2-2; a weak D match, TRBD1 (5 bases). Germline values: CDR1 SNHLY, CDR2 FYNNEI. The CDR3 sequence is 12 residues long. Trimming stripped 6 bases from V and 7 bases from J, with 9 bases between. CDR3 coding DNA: TGTGCCAGCAGACAGGATATCGGGGAGCTGTTTTTT. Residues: CASRQDIGELFF.

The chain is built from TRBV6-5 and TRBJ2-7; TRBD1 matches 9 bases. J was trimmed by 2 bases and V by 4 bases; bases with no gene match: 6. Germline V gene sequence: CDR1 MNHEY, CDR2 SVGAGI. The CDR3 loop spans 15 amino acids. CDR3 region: CASSSAGQGPYEQYF. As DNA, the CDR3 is TGTGCCAGCAGTTCAGCGGGACAGGGTCCCTACGAGCAGTACTTC.

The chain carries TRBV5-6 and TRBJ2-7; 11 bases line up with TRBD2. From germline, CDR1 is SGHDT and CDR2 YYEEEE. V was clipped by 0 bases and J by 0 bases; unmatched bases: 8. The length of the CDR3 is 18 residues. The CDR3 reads CASSLELAGALSSYEQYF. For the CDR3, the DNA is TGTGCCAGCAGCTTGGAACTAGCGGGGGCCTTGAGCTCCTACGAGCAGTACTTC.

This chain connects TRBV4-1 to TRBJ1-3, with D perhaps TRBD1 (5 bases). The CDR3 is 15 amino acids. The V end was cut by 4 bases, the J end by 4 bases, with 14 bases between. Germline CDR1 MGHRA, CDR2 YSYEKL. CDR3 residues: CASSPHQGMGNTIYF. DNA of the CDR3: TGCGCCAGCAGCCCACATCAGGGAATGGGAAACACCATATATTTT.

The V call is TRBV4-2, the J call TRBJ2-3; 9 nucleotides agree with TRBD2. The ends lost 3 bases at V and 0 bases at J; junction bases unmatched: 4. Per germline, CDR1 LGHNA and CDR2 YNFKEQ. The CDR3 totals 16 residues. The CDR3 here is CASSQRTSASTDTQYF. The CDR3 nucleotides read TGTGCCAGCAGCCAGAGGACTAGCGCAAGCACAGATACGCAGTATTTT.

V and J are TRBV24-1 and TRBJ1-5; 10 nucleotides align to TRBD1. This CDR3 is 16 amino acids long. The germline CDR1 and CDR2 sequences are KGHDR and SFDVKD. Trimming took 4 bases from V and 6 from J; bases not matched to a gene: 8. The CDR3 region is CATSETGTGAAQPQHF. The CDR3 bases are TGTGCCACCAGTGAGACCGGGACAGGGGCGGCTCAGCCCCAGCATTTT.

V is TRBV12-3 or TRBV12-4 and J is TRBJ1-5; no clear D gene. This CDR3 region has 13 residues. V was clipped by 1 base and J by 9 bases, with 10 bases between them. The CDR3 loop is CASSLDPTGPQHF. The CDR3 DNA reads TGTGCCAGCAGTTTAGACCCCACGGGGCCCCAGCATTTT.

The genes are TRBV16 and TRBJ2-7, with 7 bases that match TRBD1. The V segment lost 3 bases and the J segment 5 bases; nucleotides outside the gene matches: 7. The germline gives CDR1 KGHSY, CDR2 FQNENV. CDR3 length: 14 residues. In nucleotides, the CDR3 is TGTGCCAGCAGCCATACAGGGGCCCGCAACGAGCAGTACTTC. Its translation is CASSHTGARNEQYF.

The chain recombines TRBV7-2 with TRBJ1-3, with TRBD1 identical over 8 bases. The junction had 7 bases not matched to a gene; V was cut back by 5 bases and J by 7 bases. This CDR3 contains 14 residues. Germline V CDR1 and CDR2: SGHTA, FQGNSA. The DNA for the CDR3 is TGTGCCAGCAGCCCTCGGACAGGGACGAACACCATATATTTT. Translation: CASSPRTGTNTIYF.

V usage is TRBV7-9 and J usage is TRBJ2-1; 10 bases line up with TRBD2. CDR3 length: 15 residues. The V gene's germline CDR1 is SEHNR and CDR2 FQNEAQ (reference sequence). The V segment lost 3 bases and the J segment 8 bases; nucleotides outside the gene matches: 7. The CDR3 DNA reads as TGTGCCAGCAGCTTGGGGACTAGCGTGGTGGATGAGCAGTTCTTC. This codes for CASSLGTSVVDEQFF.

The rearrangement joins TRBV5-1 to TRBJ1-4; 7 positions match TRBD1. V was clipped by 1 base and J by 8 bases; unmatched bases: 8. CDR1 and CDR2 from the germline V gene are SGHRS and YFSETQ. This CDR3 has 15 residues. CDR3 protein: CASSLRQGIGEKLFF. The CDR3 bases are TGCGCCAGCAGCTTGAGACAGGGAATAGGGGAAAAACTGTTTTTT.

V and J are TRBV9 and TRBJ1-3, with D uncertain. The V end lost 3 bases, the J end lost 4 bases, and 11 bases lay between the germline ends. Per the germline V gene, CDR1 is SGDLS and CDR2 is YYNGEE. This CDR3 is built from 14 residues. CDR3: CASSAVPVGNTIYF. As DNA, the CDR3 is TGTGCCAGCAGCGCCGTCCCCGTCGGAAACACCATATATTTT.

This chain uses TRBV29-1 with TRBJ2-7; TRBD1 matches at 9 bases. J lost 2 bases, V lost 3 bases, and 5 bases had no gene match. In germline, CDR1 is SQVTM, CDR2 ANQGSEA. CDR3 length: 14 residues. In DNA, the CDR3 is TGCAGCGTTGACTCGGGACAGGGAGCCTACGAGCAGTACTTC. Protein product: CSVDSGQGAYEQYF.

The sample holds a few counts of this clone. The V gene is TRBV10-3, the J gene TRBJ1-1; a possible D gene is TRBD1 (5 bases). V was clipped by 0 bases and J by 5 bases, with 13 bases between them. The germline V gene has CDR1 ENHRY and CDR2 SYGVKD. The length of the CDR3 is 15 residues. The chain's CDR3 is CAISESGQGGTEAFF. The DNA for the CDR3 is TGTGCCATCAGTGAGTCGGGCCAGGGAGGGACTGAAGCTTTCTTT.

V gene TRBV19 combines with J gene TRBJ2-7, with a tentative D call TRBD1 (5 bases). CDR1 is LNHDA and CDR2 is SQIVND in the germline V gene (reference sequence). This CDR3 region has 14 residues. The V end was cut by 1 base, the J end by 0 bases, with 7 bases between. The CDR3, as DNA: TGTGCCAGTAGTATAGGCGACAGCTCCTACGAGCAGTACTTC. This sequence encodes CASSIGDSSYEQYF.

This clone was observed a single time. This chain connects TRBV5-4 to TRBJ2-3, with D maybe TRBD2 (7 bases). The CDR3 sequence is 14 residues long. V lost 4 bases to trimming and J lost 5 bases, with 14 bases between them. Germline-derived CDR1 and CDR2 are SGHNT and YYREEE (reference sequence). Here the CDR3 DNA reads TGTGCCAGCAGCCTTCGGGGGGCGCAAGATACGCAGTATTTT. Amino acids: CASSLRGAQDTQYF. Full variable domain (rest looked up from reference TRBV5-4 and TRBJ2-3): ETGVTQSPTHLIKTRGQQVTLRCSSQSGHNTVSWYQQALGQGPQFIFQYYREEENGRGNFPPRFSGLQFPNYSSELNVNALELDDSALYLCASSLRGAQDTQYFGPGTRLTVL.

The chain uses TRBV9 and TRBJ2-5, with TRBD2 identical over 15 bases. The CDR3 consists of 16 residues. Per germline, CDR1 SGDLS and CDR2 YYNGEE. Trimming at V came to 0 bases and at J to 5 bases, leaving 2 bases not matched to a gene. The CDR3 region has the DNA TGTGCCAGCAGCGTAGATGGGACTAGCGGGGGGGAGACCCAGTACTTC. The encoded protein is CASSVDGTSGGETQYF. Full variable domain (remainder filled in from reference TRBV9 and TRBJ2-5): DSGVTQTPKHLITATGQRVTLRCSPRSGDLSVYWYQQSLDQGLQFLIQYYNGEERAKGNILERFSAQQFPDLHSELNLSSLELGDSALYFCASSVDGTSGGETQYFGPGTRLLVL.

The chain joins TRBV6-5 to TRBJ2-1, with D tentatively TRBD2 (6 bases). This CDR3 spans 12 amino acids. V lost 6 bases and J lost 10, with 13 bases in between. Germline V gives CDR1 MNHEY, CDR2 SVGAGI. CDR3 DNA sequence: TGTGCCAGCAGGGAGGGGCCTGGGGAGCAGTTCTTC. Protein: CASREGPGEQFF.

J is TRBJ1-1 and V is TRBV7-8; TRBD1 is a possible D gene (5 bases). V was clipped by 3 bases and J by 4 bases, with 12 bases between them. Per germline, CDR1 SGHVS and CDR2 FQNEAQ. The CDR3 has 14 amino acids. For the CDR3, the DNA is TGTGCCAGCAGCTTGTTCACAGGAAGCACTGAAGCTTTCTTT. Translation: CASSLFTGSTEAFF.

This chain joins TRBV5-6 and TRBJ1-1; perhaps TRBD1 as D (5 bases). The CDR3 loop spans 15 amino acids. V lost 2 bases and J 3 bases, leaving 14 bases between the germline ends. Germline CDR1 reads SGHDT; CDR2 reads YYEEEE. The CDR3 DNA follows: TGTGCCAGCAGCTTCGGCTCCGGGGGGTACACTGAAGCTTTCTTT. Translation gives CASSFGSGGYTEAFF.

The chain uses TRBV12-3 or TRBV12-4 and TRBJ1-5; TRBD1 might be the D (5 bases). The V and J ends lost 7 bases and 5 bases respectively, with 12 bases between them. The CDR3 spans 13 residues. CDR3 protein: CASTETEDQPQHF. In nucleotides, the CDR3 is TGTGCCAGCACCGAGACAGAAGATCAGCCCCAGCATTTT.

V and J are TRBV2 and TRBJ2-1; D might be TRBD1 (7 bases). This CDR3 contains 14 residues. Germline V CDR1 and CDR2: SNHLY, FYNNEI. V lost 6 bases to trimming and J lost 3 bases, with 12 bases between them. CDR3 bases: TGTGCCAGCAGCAGGGGGGCCGGCTACAATGAGCAGTTCTTC. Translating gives CASSRGAGYNEQFF.

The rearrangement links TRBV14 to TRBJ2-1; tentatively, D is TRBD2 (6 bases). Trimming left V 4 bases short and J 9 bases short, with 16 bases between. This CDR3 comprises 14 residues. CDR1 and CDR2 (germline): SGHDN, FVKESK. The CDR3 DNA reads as TGTGCCAGCAGCCTGGAGGGAGCGGAGGGTGAGCAGTTCTTC. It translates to CASSLEGAEGEQFF. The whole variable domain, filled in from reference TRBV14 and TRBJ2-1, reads EAGVTQFPSHSVIEKGQTVTLRCDPISGHDNLYWYRRVMGKEIKFLLHFVKESKQDESGMPNNRFLAERTGGTYSTLKVQPAELEDSGVYFCASSLEGAEGEQFFGPGTRLTVL.

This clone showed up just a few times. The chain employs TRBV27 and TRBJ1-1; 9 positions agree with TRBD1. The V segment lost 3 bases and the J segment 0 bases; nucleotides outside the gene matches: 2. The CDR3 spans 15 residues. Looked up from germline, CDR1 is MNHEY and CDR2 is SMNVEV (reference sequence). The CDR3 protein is CASSFWDRVNTEAFF. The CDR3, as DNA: TGTGCCAGCAGTTTCTGGGACAGGGTGAACACTGAAGCTTTCTTT.

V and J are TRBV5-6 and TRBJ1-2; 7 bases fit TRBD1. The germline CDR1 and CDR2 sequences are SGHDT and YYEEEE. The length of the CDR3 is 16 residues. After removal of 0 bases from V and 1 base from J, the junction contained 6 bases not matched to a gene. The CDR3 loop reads CASSLGGTAINYGYTF. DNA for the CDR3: TGTGCCAGCAGCTTGGGCGGGACAGCCATTAACTATGGCTACACCTTC.

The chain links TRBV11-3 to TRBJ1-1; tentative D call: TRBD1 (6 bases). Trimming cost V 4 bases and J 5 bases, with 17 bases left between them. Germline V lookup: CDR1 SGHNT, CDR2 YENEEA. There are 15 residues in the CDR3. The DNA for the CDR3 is TGTGCCAGCAGCTCTGGGCAGGGGTCGAGAACTGAAGCTTTCTTT. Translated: CASSSGQGSRTEAFF.

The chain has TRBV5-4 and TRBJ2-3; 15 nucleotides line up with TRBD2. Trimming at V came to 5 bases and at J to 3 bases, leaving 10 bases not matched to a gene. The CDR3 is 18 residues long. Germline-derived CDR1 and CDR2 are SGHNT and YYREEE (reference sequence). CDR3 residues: CASRYGLAGGQPTDTQYF. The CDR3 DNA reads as TGTGCCAGCAGATACGGACTAGCGGGGGGGCAGCCGACAGATACGCAGTATTTT.

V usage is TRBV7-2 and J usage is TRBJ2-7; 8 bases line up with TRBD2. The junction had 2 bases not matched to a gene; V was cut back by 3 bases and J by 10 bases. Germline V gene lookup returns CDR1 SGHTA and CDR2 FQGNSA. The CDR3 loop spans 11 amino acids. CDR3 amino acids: CASSFGGVQYF. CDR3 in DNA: TGTGCCAGCAGCTTCGGGGGGGTCCAGTACTTC.